Included here is one TCR beta chain sequence, with context. Its cognate antigen is unknown. The J segment lost 3 bases and the V segment lost 5 bases, leaving 2 bases of the junction unmatched. CDR3 length equals 14 residues. Germline V CDR1 and CDR2: WNHNN, SYGVQD (reference sequence). These data belong to a study of Tregs in tolerant kidney transplant recipients. Regarding the study as a whole: Biological reproducibility was not directly addressed in this study. Activated donor B cell expansion appeared to reveal the most relevant donor-specific TCRbeta repertoire.

Measured with immunoSEQ multiplex PCR; TCRdb has only the in-frame clones, and not every one. The sample consists of about 240,000 clones, roughly 80% of them appearing once. Thawed PBMCs were FACS-sorted into unstimulated CD4+CD25+CD127- regulatory T cells, CD4+CD25- non-regulatory cells, CD4 and CD8 cells. The sequenced sample consisted of CD4+ T cells from blood. This chain connects TRBV10-1 to TRBJ1-3, with TRBD1 identical over 9 bases. This sequence originates from a human donor in good health. CDR3 residues: CASSTDRGGNTIYF. The DNA for the CDR3 is TGCGCCAGCAGTACGGACAGGGGTGGAAACACCATATATTTT.